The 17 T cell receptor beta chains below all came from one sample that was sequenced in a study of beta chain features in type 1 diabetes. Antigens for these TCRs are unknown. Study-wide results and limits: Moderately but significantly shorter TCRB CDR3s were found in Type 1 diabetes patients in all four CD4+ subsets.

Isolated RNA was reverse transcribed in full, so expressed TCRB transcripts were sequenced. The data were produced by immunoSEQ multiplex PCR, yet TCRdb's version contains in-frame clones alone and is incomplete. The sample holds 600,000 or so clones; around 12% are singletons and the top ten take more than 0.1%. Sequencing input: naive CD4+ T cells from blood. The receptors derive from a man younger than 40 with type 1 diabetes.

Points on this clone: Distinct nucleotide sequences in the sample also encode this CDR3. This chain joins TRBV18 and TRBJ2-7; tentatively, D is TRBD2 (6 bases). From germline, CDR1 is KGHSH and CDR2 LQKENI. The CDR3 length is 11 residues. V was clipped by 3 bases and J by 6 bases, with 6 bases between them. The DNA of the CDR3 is TGTGCCAGCTCACCCGGGGGCGAGCAGTACTTC. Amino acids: CASSPGGEQYF.

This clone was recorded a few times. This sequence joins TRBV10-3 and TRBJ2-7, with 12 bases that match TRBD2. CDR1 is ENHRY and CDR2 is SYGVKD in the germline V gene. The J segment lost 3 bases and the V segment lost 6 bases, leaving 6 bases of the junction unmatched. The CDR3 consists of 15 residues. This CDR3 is CAISPLAGGFYEQYF. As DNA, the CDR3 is TGTGCCATCAGCCCACTAGCGGGGGGCTTCTACGAGCAGTACTTC.

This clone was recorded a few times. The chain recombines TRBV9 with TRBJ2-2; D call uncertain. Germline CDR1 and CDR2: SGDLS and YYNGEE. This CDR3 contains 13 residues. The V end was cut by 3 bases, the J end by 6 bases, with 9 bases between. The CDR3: CASSARLAGELFF. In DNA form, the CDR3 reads TGTGCCAGCAGCGCCCGGCTGGCCGGGGAGCTGTTTTTT. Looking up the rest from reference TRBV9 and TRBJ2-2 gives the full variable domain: DSGVTQTPKHLITATGQRVTLRCSPRSGDLSVYWYQQSLDQGLQFLIQYYNGEERAKGNILERFSAQQFPDLHSELNLSSLELGDSALYFCASSARLAGELFFGEGSRLTVL.

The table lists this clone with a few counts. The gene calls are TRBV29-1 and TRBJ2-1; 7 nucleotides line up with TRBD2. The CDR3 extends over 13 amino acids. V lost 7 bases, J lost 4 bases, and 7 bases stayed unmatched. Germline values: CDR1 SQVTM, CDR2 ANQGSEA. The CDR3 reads CSASRLAYNEQFF. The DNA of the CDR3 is TGCAGCGCCAGCCGACTAGCTTACAATGAGCAGTTCTTC.

This chain's CDR3 is CASSISATLSSYEQYF. In nucleotides, the CDR3 is TGTGCCAGTAGTATTTCTGCCACTTTAAGCTCCTACGAGCAGTACTTC. The V gene is TRBV19, the J gene TRBJ2-7; D gene uncertain. From germline, CDR1 is LNHDA and CDR2 SQIVND (reference sequence). The CDR3 is 16 residues long. The V end was cut by 3 bases, the J end by 0 bases, with 15 bases between.

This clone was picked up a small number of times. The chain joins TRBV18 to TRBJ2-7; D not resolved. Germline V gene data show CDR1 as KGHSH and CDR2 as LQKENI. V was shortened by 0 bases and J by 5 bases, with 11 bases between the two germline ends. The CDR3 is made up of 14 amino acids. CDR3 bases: TGTGCCAGCTCACCACCGACTGGGTCCCACGAGCAGTACTTC. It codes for CASSPPTGSHEQYF.

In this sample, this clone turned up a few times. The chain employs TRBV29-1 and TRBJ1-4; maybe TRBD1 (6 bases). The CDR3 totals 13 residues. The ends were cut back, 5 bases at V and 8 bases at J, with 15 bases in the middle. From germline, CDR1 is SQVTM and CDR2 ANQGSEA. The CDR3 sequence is CSVSWGREEKLFF. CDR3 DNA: TGCAGCGTTTCTTGGGGGCGCGAAGAAAAACTGTTTTTT.

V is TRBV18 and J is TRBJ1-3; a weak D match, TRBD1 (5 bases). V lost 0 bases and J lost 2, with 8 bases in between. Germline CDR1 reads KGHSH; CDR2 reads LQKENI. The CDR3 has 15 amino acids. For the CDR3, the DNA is TGTGCCAGCTCACCACCTCCAGGGACTGGAAACACCATATATTTT. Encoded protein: CASSPPPGTGNTIYF.

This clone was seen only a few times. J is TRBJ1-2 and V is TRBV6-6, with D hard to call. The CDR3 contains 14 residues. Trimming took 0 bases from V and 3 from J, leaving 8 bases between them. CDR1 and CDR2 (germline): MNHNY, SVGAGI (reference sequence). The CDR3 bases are TGTGCCAGCAGTTACTCGAAGAGTTACTATGGCTACACCTTC. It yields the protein CASSYSKSYYGYTF.

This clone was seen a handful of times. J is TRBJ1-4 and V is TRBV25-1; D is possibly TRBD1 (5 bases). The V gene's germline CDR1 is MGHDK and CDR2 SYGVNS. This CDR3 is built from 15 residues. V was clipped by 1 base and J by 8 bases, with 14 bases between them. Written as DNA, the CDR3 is TGTGCCAGCAGTGAATCAGGGTACTTTCGAGAAAAACTGTTTTTT. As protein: CASSESGYFREKLFF.

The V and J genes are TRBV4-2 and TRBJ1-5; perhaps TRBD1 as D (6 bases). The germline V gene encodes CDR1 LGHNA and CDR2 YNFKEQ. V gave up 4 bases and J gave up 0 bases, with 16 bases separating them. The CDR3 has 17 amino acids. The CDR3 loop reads CASSLTASGDSNQPQHF. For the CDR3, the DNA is TGTGCCAGCAGCCTTACGGCCTCAGGGGATAGCAATCAGCCCCAGCATTTT.

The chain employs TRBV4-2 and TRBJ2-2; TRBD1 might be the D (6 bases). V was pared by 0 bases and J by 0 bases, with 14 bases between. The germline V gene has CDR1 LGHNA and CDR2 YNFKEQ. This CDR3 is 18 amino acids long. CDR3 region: CASSQEWRQAANTGELFF. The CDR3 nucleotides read TGTGCCAGCAGCCAAGAATGGCGACAGGCCGCGAACACCGGGGAGCTGTTTTTT.

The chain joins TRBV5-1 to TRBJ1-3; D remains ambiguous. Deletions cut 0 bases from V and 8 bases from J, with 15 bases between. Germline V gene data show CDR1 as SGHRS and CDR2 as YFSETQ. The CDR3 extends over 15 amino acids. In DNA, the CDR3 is TGCGCCAGCAGCTTGGCCGGGGAGGGCGGCCACACCATATATTTT. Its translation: CASSLAGEGGHTIYF.

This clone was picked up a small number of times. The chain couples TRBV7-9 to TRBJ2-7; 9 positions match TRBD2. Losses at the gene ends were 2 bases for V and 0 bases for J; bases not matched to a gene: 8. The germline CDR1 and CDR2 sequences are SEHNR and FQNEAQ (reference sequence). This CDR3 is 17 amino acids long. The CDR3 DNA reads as TGTGCCAGCAGCTTACAGGGAGGCGGGGGGGCCTCCTACGAGCAGTACTTC. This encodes CASSLQGGGGASYEQYF.

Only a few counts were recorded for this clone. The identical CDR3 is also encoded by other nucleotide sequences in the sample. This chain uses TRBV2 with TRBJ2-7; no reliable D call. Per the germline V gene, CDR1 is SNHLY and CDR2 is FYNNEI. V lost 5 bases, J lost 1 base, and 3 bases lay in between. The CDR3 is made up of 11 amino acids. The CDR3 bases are TGTGCCAGCAGTACTTCCTACGAGCAGTACTTC. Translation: CASSTSYEQYF.

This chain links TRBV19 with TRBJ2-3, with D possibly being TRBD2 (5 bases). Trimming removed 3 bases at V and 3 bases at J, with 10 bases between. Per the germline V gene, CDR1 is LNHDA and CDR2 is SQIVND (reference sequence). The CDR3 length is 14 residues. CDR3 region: CASSILRGTDTQYF. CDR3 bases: TGTGCCAGTAGTATCCTCAGAGGGACAGATACGCAGTATTTT.

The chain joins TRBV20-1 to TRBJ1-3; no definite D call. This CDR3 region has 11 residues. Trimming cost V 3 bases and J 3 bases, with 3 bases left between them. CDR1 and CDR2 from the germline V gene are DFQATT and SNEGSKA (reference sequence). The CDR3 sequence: CSARVGNTIYF. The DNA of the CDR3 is TGCAGTGCTAGGGTTGGAAACACCATATATTTT.